This T cell receptor beta chain was identified in a study of OX40 agonist ivuxolimab in advanced cancers. The repertoire was sequenced with immunoSEQ multiplex PCR; TCRdb's copy has only in-frame clones and lacks some. The sample has about 67,000 clones, over 80% seen once. Trimming removed 0 bases from V and 2 bases from J, with 8 bases in between. This CDR3 has 14 amino acids. Germline CDR1 reads SGHRS; CDR2 reads YFSETQ. The chain uses TRBV5-1 and TRBJ2-5, with unresolved D. This receptor was identified in an adult with an advanced solid tumor such as melanoma, head and neck, liver or kidney cancer. The input for sequencing was CD4+ or CD8+ T cells sorted from blood, taken in a trial of the OX40 agonist ivuxolimab. CDR3 DNA sequence: TGCGCCAGCAGCTTGGGGCCGGCTCAAGAGACCCAGTACTTC. It codes for CASSLGPAQETQYF. The full variable domain, rest sourced from reference TRBV5-1 and TRBJ2-5, is KAGVTQTPRYLIKTRGQQVTLSCSPISGHRSVSWYQQTPGQGLQFLFEYFSETQRNKGNFPGRFSGRQFSNSRSEMNVSTLELGDSALYLCASSLGPAQETQYFGPGTRLLVL.